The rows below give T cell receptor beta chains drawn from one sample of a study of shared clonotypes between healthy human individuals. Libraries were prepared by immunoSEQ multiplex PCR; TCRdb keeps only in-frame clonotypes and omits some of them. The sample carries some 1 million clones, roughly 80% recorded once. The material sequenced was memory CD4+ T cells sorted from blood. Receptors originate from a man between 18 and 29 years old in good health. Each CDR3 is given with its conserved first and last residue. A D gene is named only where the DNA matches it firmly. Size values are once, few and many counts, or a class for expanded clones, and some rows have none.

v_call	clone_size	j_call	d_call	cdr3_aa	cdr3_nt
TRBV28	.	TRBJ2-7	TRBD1	CASTLGGQGSYEQYF	TGTGCCAGCACCCTAGGGGGACAGGGCTCCTACGAGCAGTACTTC
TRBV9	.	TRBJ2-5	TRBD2	CASSAAGGVQETQYF	TGTGCCAGCAGCGCAGCGGGGGGGGTCCAAGAGACCCAGTACTTC
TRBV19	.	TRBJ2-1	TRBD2	CASSAGLGSEQFF	TGTGCCAGTAGTGCGGGACTAGGGAGTGAGCAGTTCTTC
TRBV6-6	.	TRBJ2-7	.	CASSYSGGGGTEQYF	TGTGCCAGCAGTTACTCGGGAGGGGGGGGGACCGAGCAGTACTTC
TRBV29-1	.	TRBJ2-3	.	CSVVRQGGTDTQYF	TGCAGCGTTGTCCGGCAGGGGGGGACAGATACGCAGTATTTT
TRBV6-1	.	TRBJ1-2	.	CASSEVGESYGYTF	TGTGCCAGCAGTGAAGTGGGTGAGAGCTATGGCTACACCTTC
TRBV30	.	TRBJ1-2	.	CAWRIEGSGYTF	TGTGCCTGGAGAATAGAGGGATCTGGCTACACCTTC
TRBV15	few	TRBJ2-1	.	CATSSLAFLSSSYNEQFF	TGTGCCACCAGCAGCCTAGCGTTTTTATCCAGCTCCTACAATGAGCAGTTCTTC
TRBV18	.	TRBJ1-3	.	CASSRSDSGNTIYF	TGTGCCAGCTCACGCAGCGACTCTGGAAACACCATATATTTT
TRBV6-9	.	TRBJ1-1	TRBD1	CASSYEDRVTEAFF	TGTGCCAGCAGTTATGAGGACAGGGTTACTGAAGCTTTCTTT
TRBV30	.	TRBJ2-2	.	CAWSVNGNTGELFF	TGTGCCTGGAGTGTAAACGGTAACACCGGGGAGCTGTTTTTT
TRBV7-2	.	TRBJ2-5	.	CASSLNRGGETQYF	TGTGCCAGCAGCTTGAACAGGGGAGGGGAGACCCAGTACTTC
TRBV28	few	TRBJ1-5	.	CASSLGASPSEPQHF	TGTGCCAGCAGTTTGGGTGCCAGTCCCTCGGAGCCCCAGCATTTT
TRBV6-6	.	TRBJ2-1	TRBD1	CASRGQGSYNEQFF	TGTGCCAGCAGGGGACAGGGCTCCTACAATGAGCAGTTCTTC
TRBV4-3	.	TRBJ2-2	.	CASSQGLGQGYGELFF	TGCGCCAGCAGCCAAGGCCTGGGCCAGGGGTACGGGGAGCTGTTTTTT
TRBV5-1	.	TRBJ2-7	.	CASSFRGAVDEQYF	TGCGCCAGCAGCTTTCGGGGCGCGGTGGACGAGCAGTACTTC
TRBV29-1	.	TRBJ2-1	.	CSVVGKGHYNEQFF	TGCAGCGTTGTAGGTAAGGGGCACTACAATGAGCAGTTCTTC
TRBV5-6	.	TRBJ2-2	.	CASSLVSSNTGELFF	TGTGCCAGCAGCTTGGTCAGCTCGAACACCGGGGAGCTGTTTTTT
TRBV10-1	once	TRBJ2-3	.	CASSDRLSTDTQYF	TGCGCCAGCAGTGACAGGTTAAGCACAGATACGCAGTATTTT
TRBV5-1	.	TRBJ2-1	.	CASSLGGWTNYNEQFF	TGCGCCAGCAGCTTGGGGGGGTGGACAAACTACAATGAGCAGTTCTTC
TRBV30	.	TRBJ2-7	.	CAWLGKDHYEQYF	TGTGCCTGGTTGGGAAAGGACCACTACGAGCAGTACTTC
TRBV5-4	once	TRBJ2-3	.	CASSLDTVITDTQYF	TGTGCCAGCAGCCTGGACACCGTGATCACAGATACGCAGTATTTT
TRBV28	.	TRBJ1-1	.	CASRSSGNTEAFF	TGTGCCAGCAGATCCTCTGGGAACACTGAAGCTTTCTTT
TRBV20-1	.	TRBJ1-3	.	CSAQGGNTIYF	TGCAGTGCTCAGGGTGGAAACACCATATATTTT
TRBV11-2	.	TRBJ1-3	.	CASRSSGNTIYF	TGTGCCAGCCGTAGCTCTGGAAACACCATATATTTT
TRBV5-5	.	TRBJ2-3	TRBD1	CASSLEDRGADTQYF	TGTGCCAGCAGCTTGGAGGACAGGGGTGCAGATACGCAGTATTTT
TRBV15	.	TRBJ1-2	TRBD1	CATSMDRGYPYGYTF	TGTGCCACCAGCATGGACAGGGGATACCCTTATGGCTACACCTTC
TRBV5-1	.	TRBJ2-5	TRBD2	CASSFSGGNGETQYF	TGCGCCAGCAGCTTTAGCGGGGGTAATGGAGAGACCCAGTACTTC
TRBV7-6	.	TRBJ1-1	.	CASSPQRLGNAEAFF	TGTGCCAGCAGCCCCCAGCGACTGGGGAACGCTGAAGCTTTCTTT
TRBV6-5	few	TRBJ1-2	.	CASSYGPANYGYTF	TGTGCCAGCAGTTACGGCCCAGCTAACTATGGCTACACCTTC
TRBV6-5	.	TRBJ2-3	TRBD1	CASSRGGAGTDTQYF	TGTGCCAGCAGCAGAGGGGGCGCGGGCACAGATACGCAGTATTTT
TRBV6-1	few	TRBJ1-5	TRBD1	CASSGGTGGYSNQPQHF	TGTGCCAGCAGTGGGGGGACAGGGGGATATAGCAATCAGCCCCAGCATTTT
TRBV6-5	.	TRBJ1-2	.	CASRQGGLGYGYTF	TGTGCCAGCAGACAGGGTGGATTGGGCTATGGCTACACCTTC
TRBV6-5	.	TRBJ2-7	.	CASSYSGPQYEQYF	TGTGCCAGCAGTTACTCTGGGCCCCAGTACGAGCAGTACTTC
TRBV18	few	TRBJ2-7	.	CASSPEARGEQYF	TGTGCCAGCTCACCTGAGGCCAGGGGCGAGCAGTACTTC
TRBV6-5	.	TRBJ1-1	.	CASRWGNTEAFF	TGTGCCAGCAGGTGGGGGAACACTGAAGCTTTCTTT